The 26 T cell receptor beta chains below come from one sample, sequenced in a study of T-cell reconstitution after alpha-beta-depleted transplantation in children. A library of TCRbeta sequences, prepared with unique molecular identifiers, was generated. TCRdb recomputed calls from the PCR reads with MiXCR, one row per CDR3 protein. The top ten hold approximately 30% of the sample, which has about a million distinct CDR3 sequences, around 30% seen once. The starting material was PBMCs, mostly from graft donor cells, obtained 360 days after TCRalphabeta/CD19-depleted stem cell transplant. These TCRs come from a boy less than two years old who had a stem cell transplant for SCID, so the T cells may come from the graft donor.

The table lists this clonotype with a few counts. The chain joins TRBV12-3 or TRBV12-4 to TRBJ2-2, with unresolved D. V dropped 1 base and J dropped 6 bases, with 9 bases sitting between them. The CDR3 runs to 14 residues. CDR3 sequence reads: CASSLVGFAGELFF. The DNA of the CDR3 is TGTGCCAGCAGTTTAGTCGGGTTCGCCGGGGAGCTGTTTTTT.

This clonotype was seen more than once but under ten times. This chain uses TRBV12-3 or TRBV12-4 with TRBJ2-7, with TRBD1 matching 9 bases. Losses at the gene ends were 0 bases for V and 6 bases for J; bases not matched to a gene: 3. This CDR3 is 14 amino acids long. The CDR3 nucleotides read TGTGCCAGCAGTTTAGCTGGGACAGGGATCGAGCAGTACTTC. Translation gives CASSLAGTGIEQYF.

V and J are TRBV5-1 and TRBJ2-1; the D call may be TRBD1 or TRBD2 (6 bases each). The CDR3 sequence is 15 residues long. Germline V gene lookup returns CDR1 SGHRS and CDR2 YFSETQ. The V end was cut by 4 bases, the J end by 5 bases, with 16 bases between. CDR3 nucleotide sequence: TGCGCCAGCAGCCGCGGAGGGTCAGGGGACAATGAGCAGTTCTTC. Translation gives CASSRGGSGDNEQFF.

The genes are TRBV5-1 and TRBJ2-2, with no clear D. Germline values: CDR1 SGHRS, CDR2 YFSETQ. This CDR3 has 14 residues. V dropped 7 bases and J dropped 6 bases, with 16 bases sitting between them. The CDR3 protein is CASRPSSDAGELFF. The DNA of the CDR3 is TGCGCCAGCCGCCCCTCCTCGGACGCCGGGGAGCTGTTTTTT.

This clonotype appeared a few times. V usage is TRBV5-6 and J usage is TRBJ2-5; D uncertain. The CDR3 extends over 13 amino acids. Germline loops: CDR1 SGHDT, CDR2 YYEEEE. V shed 2 bases and J shed 7 bases, with 12 bases lying between them. The CDR3 region is CASSFRWGTTQYF. For the CDR3, the DNA is TGTGCCAGCAGCTTTCGCTGGGGTACGACCCAGTACTTC.

This clonotype was observed a handful of times. This CDR3 is CASSGRLGYEQYF. Written as DNA, the CDR3 is TGTGCCAGCAGCGGACGTCTTGGTTACGAGCAGTACTTC. This rearrangement joins TRBV9 to TRBJ2-7; D not resolved. The CDR3 is made up of 13 amino acids. The V and J ends lost 3 bases and 4 bases respectively, with 11 bases between them. The germline V gene encodes CDR1 SGDLS and CDR2 YYNGEE.

This clonotype showed up just a few times. The gene calls are TRBV20-1 and TRBJ1-4, with unresolved D. The germline CDR1 and CDR2 sequences are DFQATT and SNEGSKA (reference sequence). This CDR3 has 12 amino acids. The V gene lost 5 bases and the J gene lost 4 bases, with 8 bases spanning the gap. Written as DNA, the CDR3 is TGCAGTGCTTGGGCCAATAATGAAAAACTGTTTTTT. Translating it yields CSAWANNEKLFF.

This chain connects TRBV20-1 to TRBJ2-7; 9 bases are a match to TRBD1. Germline V gene data show CDR1 as DFQATT and CDR2 as SNEGSKA (reference sequence). The CDR3 has 14 amino acids. Trimming removed 3 bases from V and 4 bases from J; junction bases left unmatched: 7. CDR3 in DNA: TGCAGTGCTAGCGGTGGGACAGGGAGGTACGAGCAGTACTTC. Encoded protein: CSASGGTGRYEQYF.

This rearrangement joins TRBV2 to TRBJ2-3, with TRBD2 identical over 7 bases. Per the germline V gene, CDR1 is SNHLY and CDR2 is FYNNEI. Trimming cost V 7 bases and J 0 bases; bases outside gene matches: 4. The CDR3 is 14 residues long. As DNA, the CDR3 is TGTGCCAGCATAGCGGGCCCTAGCACAGATACGCAGTATTTT. Amino acids: CASIAGPSTDTQYF.

This clonotype was seen a few times. This chain uses TRBV12-3 or TRBV12-4 with TRBJ2-1; 9 bases align to TRBD2. The CDR3 has 14 residues. The V gene end was trimmed by 8 bases and the J gene end by 2 bases; junction bases not matched to a gene: 4. The DNA for the CDR3 is TGTGCCAGCTGTAGCGGGGGTCCCTACAATGAGCAGTTCTTC. Its protein product is CASCSGGPYNEQFF.

This rearrangement joins TRBV20-1 to TRBJ2-2, with 8 bases fitting TRBD1. V was clipped by 5 bases and J by 6 bases; unmatched bases: 8. Per germline, CDR1 DFQATT and CDR2 SNEGSKA (reference sequence). CDR3 size: 14 residues. The CDR3 protein is CSAGGTGPPGELFF. DNA for the CDR3: TGCAGTGCTGGGGGGACAGGCCCACCCGGGGAGCTGTTTTTT.

This clonotype was seen more than once but under ten times. The V and J genes are TRBV6-1 and TRBJ2-2, with D possibly matching TRBD1 (6 bases). The CDR3 has 14 amino acids. Germline CDR1 is MNHNS and CDR2 is SASEGT. Trimming took 6 bases from V and 5 from J, leaving 13 bases between them. CDR3 loop: CASRKTRGTGELFF. The CDR3 DNA is TGTGCCAGCAGAAAAACCAGGGGTACCGGGGAGCTGTTTTTT.

The chain recombines TRBV29-1 with TRBJ2-7; TRBD1 agrees at 7 bases. The CDR3 spans 16 residues. CDR1 and CDR2 from the germline V gene are SQVTM and ANQGSEA. V lost 5 bases, J lost 4 bases, and 17 bases stayed unmatched. The CDR3 is CSVNNGRGQPPYEQYF. The CDR3, as DNA: TGCAGCGTTAATAACGGTAGGGGACAGCCCCCTTACGAGCAGTACTTC.

The rearrangement links TRBV20-1 to TRBJ1-3; D gene ambiguous. The CDR3 is made up of 11 amino acids. V shed 1 base and J shed 8 bases, with 6 bases lying between them. From germline, CDR1 is DFQATT and CDR2 SNEGSKA (reference sequence). CDR3 in amino acids: CSARVGDTIYF. As DNA, the CDR3 is TGCAGTGCTAGAGTCGGAGACACCATATATTTT.

This chain connects TRBV20-1 to TRBJ2-4; weak D call: TRBD1 (6 bases). The V end was cut by 1 base, the J end by 5 bases, with 9 bases between. The CDR3 totals 13 residues. Germline loops: CDR1 DFQATT, CDR2 SNEGSKA (reference sequence). The CDR3 loop reads CSARVRTENIQYF. CDR3 in DNA: TGCAGTGCTAGAGTAAGGACAGAAAACATTCAGTACTTC.

J is TRBJ2-7 and V is TRBV6-5, with D unclear. The CDR3 contains 15 residues. V gave up 2 bases and J gave up 0 bases, with 11 bases separating them. Per the germline V gene, CDR1 is MNHEY and CDR2 is SVGAGI. The CDR3 loop reads CASSYRYPGSYEQYF. CDR3 nucleotide sequence: TGTGCCAGCAGTTACCGTTATCCGGGCTCCTACGAGCAGTACTTC.

V and J are TRBV12-3 or TRBV12-4 and TRBJ1-5; weak D call: TRBD1 (6 bases). The germline V and J ends were trimmed by 7 bases and 5 bases, with 15 bases remaining between them. This CDR3 comprises 14 residues. This CDR3 is CASNILGGYQPQHF. CDR3 DNA sequence: TGTGCCAGCAACATCCTAGGGGGTTATCAGCCCCAGCATTTT.

A note on this clonotype: This may stem from a read error, because a much larger clone lies one nucleotide away. The chain uses TRBV10-3 and TRBJ2-2, with 7 bases identical to TRBD1. This CDR3 contains 15 residues. Germline CDR1 is ENHRY and CDR2 is SYGVKD. The CDR3 loop reads CAISDLTRGTEELFF. The CDR3 DNA is TGTGCCATCAGTGATTTAACCAGGGGGACCGAGGAGCTGTTTTTT.

The chain is built from TRBV20-1 and TRBJ2-7; 11 bases fit TRBD2. CDR1 and CDR2 from the germline V gene are DFQATT and SNEGSKA (reference sequence). The V and J ends lost 6 bases and 4 bases, in that order; junction bases with no gene match: 11. This CDR3 is 15 amino acids long. CDR3 DNA: TGCAGTGCCACAAGCCCGGCTAGCGGGGGGTACGAGCAGTACTTC. It is translated as CSATSPASGGYEQYF.

This chain connects TRBV10-3 to TRBJ2-3; the D is unclear. Between the trimmed V and J ends, which lost 3 bases and 4 bases, there was a span of 2 bases. This CDR3 contains 11 residues. CDR1 and CDR2 (germline): ENHRY, SYGVKD. The CDR3 reads CAISDPDTQYF. As DNA, the CDR3 is TGTGCCATCAGTGATCCAGATACGCAGTATTTT.

V is TRBV5-1 and J is TRBJ2-1, with TRBD2 matching 8 bases. V gave up 3 bases and J gave up 2 bases; unmatched junction bases: 16. CDR3 length: 19 residues. The germline gives CDR1 SGHRS, CDR2 YFSETQ. This chain's CDR3 is CASSSQPSGGYQPYNEQFF. The CDR3, as DNA: TGCGCCAGCAGCTCCCAACCCAGCGGGGGCTACCAACCCTACAATGAGCAGTTCTTC.

The chain is built from TRBV5-1 and TRBJ2-5; 14 bases agree with TRBD2. The CDR3 covers 18 residues. V was pared by 2 bases and J by 4 bases, with 10 bases of the junction left unmatched. Germline V gene data show CDR1 as SGHRS and CDR2 as YFSETQ. The CDR3 nucleotides are TGCGCCAGCAGCTTAACCCCAGCCGGACTAGCGGGAGGAGAGACCCAGTACTTC. Translated, it gives CASSLTPAGLAGGETQYF.

The sample holds a few counts of this clonotype. This chain connects TRBV7-2 to TRBJ1-5, with D hard to call. V was shortened by 1 base and J by 7 bases, with 8 bases between the two germline ends. The V gene's germline CDR1 is SGHTA and CDR2 FQGNSA. The CDR3 has 13 residues. CDR3 sequence: CASSLGRVQPQHF. The CDR3 DNA follows: TGTGCCAGCAGCTTAGGTCGGGTACAGCCCCAGCATTTT.

CDR3 residues: CASSYSWEGSYTF. CDR3 in DNA: TGTGCCAGCAGTTACTCGTGGGAAGGGAGCTACACCTTC. The chain has TRBV6-6 and TRBJ1-2, with D uncertain. CDR3 size: 13 residues. Trimming left V 0 bases short and J 9 bases short, with 11 bases between. Germline CDR1 MNHNY, CDR2 SVGAGI (reference sequence).

The chain links TRBV30 to TRBJ2-3; TRBD1 is a possible D gene (5 bases). The CDR3 has 11 amino acids. From germline, CDR1 is GTSNPN and CDR2 SVGIG (reference sequence). Trimming took off 6 bases at V and 8 bases at J, with 12 bases between the two ends. DNA for the CDR3: TGTGCCTGTTGGGAAGACAGTACGCAGTATTTT. Its translation is CACWEDSTQYF.

The chain links TRBV6-5 to TRBJ1-2, with TRBD1 matching over 9 bases. V lost 0 bases to trimming and J lost 5 bases; unmatched junction nucleotides: 7. The CDR3 contains 16 residues. CDR1 and CDR2 (germline): MNHEY, SVGAGI. CDR3 sequence (DNA): TGTGCCAGCAGTTACTCGTCGGGACAGGGATATTATGGCTACACCTTC. Its protein product is CASSYSSGQGYYGYTF.